This TCR beta chain came from a study of blood T cell repertoires in COVID-19 (dated by TCRdb to 2019 to 2021). Describing the broader study: The collaborator samples originated in the United States, Italy and Spain and spanned the acute and convalescent phases of COVID-19. Where available, HLA class I and class II types were taken from metadata supplied by the sample provider and were not determined by assay-based typing. The prospective study material was composed of cDNA or gDNA derived from T cells, B-cell-depleted T cells, or PBMCs. A freely available public database, intended as a resource for researchers studying the immune response to SARS-CoV-2, is where the repertoires were released. Samples came from the ongoing ImmuneRACE study (first 160 participants) plus 1,254 subjects from 6 global collaborators. Sample metadata almost always included a de-identified subject ID, COVID-19 status, age in years and sex. Subjects who had been exposed to COVID-19, were actively infected with it, or had recovered from it provided the deeply sampled blood TCRbeta repertoires that made up the dataset.

In the case of this clone: The antigen it recognizes is unknown. One base away there is no much larger clone; base qualities are not given.

One collaborating source in Seattle enrolled patients during active infection and followed them longitudinally through the course of disease. Whole blood was collected in K2EDTA tubes by collaborating institutions according to the institutions' own protocols. For TCRbeta analysis, collaborators shipped samples as frozen whole blood, isolated PBMCs, or DNA extracted from either of those sample types. TCRbeta CDR3 regions were amplified from genomic DNA by means of the immunoSEQ Assay, a bias-controlled multiplex PCR. Regarding the original processing steps: Nucleated cell counts per sample were estimated from amplification of reference gene primers within the assay. To quantify the absolute abundance of each unique TCRbeta CDR3 rearrangement, sequence reads were collapsed and filtered. For each sample, productive Simpson clonality was calculated by taking the square root of Simpson's diversity index across productive rearrangements. TCRdb re-hosts the immuneACCESS table, in-frame sequences only. Its copies lack some clones; in the studies checked, an unresolved V gene accounts for under half of them, and the cause for the rest is not known. V, J and clone size derive from that table, while D and trimming were established from the DNA sequence. This sample holds some 130,000 clones; roughly nine tenths were observed only once. The top ten hold around 4.6% of the sample.

The CDR3 contains 16 residues, cysteine and phenylalanine counted. The only DNA kept is the CDR3, 48 bases in frame from the first base. V is trimmed back by 4 bases and J by 8 bases, and the junction contains 15 bases that no gene match accounts for. Sequences LNHNV (CDR1) and YYDKDF (CDR2) are obtained from the germline V gene (reference sequence). On the study overall, not on this receptor specifically: The amount of clinical and demographic metadata varied by source and participant and was provided uncurated.

The chain links TRBV15 with TRBJ1-2; 8 nucleotides in the junction match TRBD1. This TCR was recovered from a man aged 55 to 69 with COVID-19, enrolled during active disease. Sequencing was performed on peripheral blood. The CDR3 here reads CATSTNYLRGQRGYTF. The nucleotide sequence reads as follows: TGTGCCACCAGCACCAACTACCTCAGGGGGCAGCGGGGCTACACCTTC.